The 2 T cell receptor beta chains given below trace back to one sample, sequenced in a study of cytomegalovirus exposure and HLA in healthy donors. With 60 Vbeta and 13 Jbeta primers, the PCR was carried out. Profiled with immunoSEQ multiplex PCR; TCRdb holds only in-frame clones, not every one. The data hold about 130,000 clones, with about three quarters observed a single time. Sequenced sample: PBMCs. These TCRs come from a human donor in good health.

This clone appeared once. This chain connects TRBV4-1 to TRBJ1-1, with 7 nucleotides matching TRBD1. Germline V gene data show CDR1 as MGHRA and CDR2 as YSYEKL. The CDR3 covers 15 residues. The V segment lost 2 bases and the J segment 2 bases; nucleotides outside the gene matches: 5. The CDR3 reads CASSQFDRDNTEAFF. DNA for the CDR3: TGCGCCAGCAGCCAATTTGACAGGGACAACACTGAAGCTTTCTTT.

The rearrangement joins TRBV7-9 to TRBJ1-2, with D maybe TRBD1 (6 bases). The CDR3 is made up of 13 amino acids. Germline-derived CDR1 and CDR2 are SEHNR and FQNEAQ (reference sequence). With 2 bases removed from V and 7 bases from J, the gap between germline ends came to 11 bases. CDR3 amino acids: CASSLQGPPGYTF. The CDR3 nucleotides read TGTGCCAGCAGCTTACAGGGGCCGCCTGGCTACACCTTC.